This T cell receptor (beta chain) appears in the sequencing data of a study of regulatory T cells in long-lasting Graves disease (dated by TCRdb to 2020 to 2023). In the study overall: In the newly diagnosed Graves' disease group, patients had been taking antithyroid drugs for less than 3 months. This study used TCR sequencing and RNA sequencing of peripheral blood to compare persistent Graves' disease patients against newly diagnosed Graves' disease patients. The study was conducted in China and was registered as a clinical trial. TCR sequencing covered about 13 persistent and 20 newly diagnosed Graves' disease patients, around 33 samples in total.

Details on this clonotype: Its recognized antigen is unknown. One junction end disagrees with the germline gene, perhaps due to a read error.

The CDR3 contains 16 residues, cysteine and phenylalanine counted. CDR3 DNA only is kept here, 48 bases in frame from base 1. CDR1 MDHEN and CDR2 SYDVKM were looked up in the germline V gene. What the work shows at the level of the full study, not this receptor alone: Patients with persistent disease shared more public clonotypes (around 2,700) than newly diagnosed patients did (around 980). The study examined only peripheral blood because the primary lesion, thyroid tissue, could not be accessed. The small sample size was acknowledged by the authors as a limitation that may reduce accuracy. TRBV28, TRBJ1-2 and TRBJ2-5 were preferentially used in persistent disease, while TRBV20-1 and TRBJ2-1 were favored in newly diagnosed disease. Compared with newly diagnosed patients, patients with persistent Graves' disease had lower TCR Shannon entropy and fewer highly expanded clones, which suggests clonal expansion. Sequencing and analysis were restricted to the TCR beta chain.

The time point label, read with the paper, signifies: newly diagnosed GD, antithyroid drugs for less than 3 months. For both TCR sequencing and RNA sequencing, RNA was extracted from PBMCs using TRIzol. The diagnosis of Graves' disease was made according to American Thyroid Association guidelines. Patients for the study were recruited at an endocrinology department in Xi'an, China. From each patient, 8 to 10 milliliters of peripheral blood was collected into an EDTA anticoagulant tube. Ficoll Paque Plus density gradient separation was used to isolate PBMCs, and no further T cell sorting was done. An Agilent 2100 Bioanalyzer and agarose gel were used to assess RNA quality, and a NanoDrop 2000 was used to measure RNA concentration. The library was made by multiplex PCR. The run used an Illumina HiSeq 4000. TCR beta libraries were built with iRepertoire HTBI primers and Arm-PCR amplification of CDR3 regions. Before sequencing, the PCR products underwent gel purification. In the original analysis: A total of 60 to 80 TRBV and 14 TRBJ segments were identified across samples and were used for gene usage analysis of CDR3 amino acid clonotypes. Filtered high-quality paired reads were merged into contigs using COPE and FqMerger. BLAST was used to align contigs to the IMGT TRBV, TRBD and TRBJ reference genes, and CDR3 was defined following IMGT. Highly expanded clones were defined as clonotypes with a frequency above 0.1%. Shannon entropy was used to measure repertoire diversity, and the Gini coefficient was used to measure V-J evenness. Public clonotypes were defined as clonotypes shared by more than one individual. In TCRdb, the public reads were trimmed at Q25 with fastp and aligned with MiXCR, with productive beta chains retained. CDR3 protein duplicates are merged, each entry listing the most common genes and DNA. V and J calls and clone size were set by TCRdb, not the authors. The table for this sample lists 360,000 or so distinct CDR3 sequences; 10% to 15% of them were counted only once. Of the sample, under 20% is held by the ten largest clones.

Another study also made use of these data, one on T cells in Graves' hyperthyroidism and ophthalmopathy. Taken from the second paper: Graves' hyperthyroidism was defined as stable when no progression to ophthalmopathy occurred over 18 months of follow-up. Hyperthyroidism patients were aged 18 to 65 years and newly diagnosed, with disease duration of less than 2 months. Exclusion was applied to patients with uncontrolled infections, other autoimmune diseases, pregnancy or lactation. Diagnoses were based on clinical symptoms, serum thyroxine and TRAb, thyroid ultrasound and orbital computed tomography. The TCR CDR3 was subjected to a first round of RT-PCR using the HTBI primer set and the Qiagen OneStep RT-PCR kit. Blood samples also contained most of the expanded thyroid clonotypes (frequency above 0.001), which suggests that blood repertoires may reflect thyroid immune responses. A 13 V-J signature model separated ophthalmopathy from stable hyperthyroidism, with around 88% sensitivity and roughly 84% specificity in cross-validation and 80%/75% in testing. During validation, the model predicted progression to ophthalmopathy a median of about 6.5 months ahead of onset, with just under 71% sensitivity and roughly 75% specificity. To identify TCR V-J signatures that set the groups apart, the researchers used a discovery cohort of 100 or so patients, made up of approximately 43 with Graves' ophthalmopathy and some 58 with stable Graves' hyperthyroidism. Prospective prediction of ophthalmopathy was tested in an independent validation cohort of some 19 hyperthyroidism patients and some 17 patients who later progressed to ophthalmopathy. The 100 discovery patients were divided at random into training and test sets in a 7:3 ratio. Thyroid tissue and blood T-cell repertoires from more than five Graves' hyperthyroidism patients were also compared in the study. Following sampling, methimazole starting at 30 mg daily was given to hyperthyroidism patients, and high-dose intravenous methylprednisolone was given to ophthalmopathy patients. A second multiplex PCR round built the libraries, followed by size selection and purification. The libraries were sequenced on an Illumina HiSeq2000 using paired-end 100 bp reads. SOAPnuke was used to process the raw data, removing reads that contained adapters or uncalled bases, had a mean Phred below 15, or lacked an exact match to the constant primer or identifier. COPE v1.2.5 was used to merge the high-quality paired reads, and each unique nucleotide sequence was defined as a clonotype. MiTCR v1.1 was used to align the clonotypes against IMGT TRBV, TRBD and TRBJ reference segments. Only V-J combinations with frequency above 0.0001, covering 99% to 99.2% of repertoires, were analysed. The TCS score was defined as the ratio of F50 (clonal expansion) to E x V (chaos), calculated using BLOSUM62-based TCRdist between CDR3 peptides within each V-J. Welch's t-statistics and random forest reduced several hundred V-J features to 10 to 15, which were used in a naive Bayes classifier (R e1071). Sample size was not statistically predetermined, and blinding of investigators to group allocation was not performed. The paper reports TCR Vbeta CDR3 sequencing of roughly 140 peripheral blood samples: 43 ophthalmopathy, fewer than 80 hyperthyroidism and around 17 progressor patients.

This receptor chain uses TRBV28 and TRBJ2-2; TRBD2 agrees with 10 junctional bases. This sequence originates from a woman aged 18-29 years with Graves disease. Donor details come from another sample of the same person, matched by shared clones. The sample was peripheral blood mononuclear cells (PBMCs), taken at new diagnosis, from a patient treated with antithyroid drugs. The CDR3 region has the sequence CASSASGRGWTGELFF. The nucleotide sequence is given as TGTGCCAGCAGTGCTAGCGGGAGAGGATGGACCGGAGAGCTGTTTTTT. When the CDR3 is completed using the reference TRBV28 and TRBJ2-2 genes on either side, the full variable domain is DVKVTQSSRYLVKRTGEKVFLECVQDMDHENMFWYRQDPGLGLRLIYFSYDVKMKEKGDIPEGYSVSREKKERFSLILESASTNQTSMYLCASSASGRGWTGELFFGEGSRLTVL.